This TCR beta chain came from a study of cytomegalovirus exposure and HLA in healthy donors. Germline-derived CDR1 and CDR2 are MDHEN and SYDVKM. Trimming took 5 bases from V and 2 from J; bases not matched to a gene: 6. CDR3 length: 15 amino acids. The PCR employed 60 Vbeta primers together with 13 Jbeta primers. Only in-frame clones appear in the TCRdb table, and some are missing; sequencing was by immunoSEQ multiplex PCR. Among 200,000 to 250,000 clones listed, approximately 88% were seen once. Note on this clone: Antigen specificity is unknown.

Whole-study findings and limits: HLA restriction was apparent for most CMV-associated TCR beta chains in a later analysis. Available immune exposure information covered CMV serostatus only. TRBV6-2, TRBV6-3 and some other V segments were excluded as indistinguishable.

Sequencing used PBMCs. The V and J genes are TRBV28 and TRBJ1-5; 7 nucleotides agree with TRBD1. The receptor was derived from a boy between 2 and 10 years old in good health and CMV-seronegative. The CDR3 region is CASSAHRGGNQPQHF. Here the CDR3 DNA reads TGTGCCAGCAGTGCTCACAGGGGCGGCAATCAGCCCCAGCATTTT.